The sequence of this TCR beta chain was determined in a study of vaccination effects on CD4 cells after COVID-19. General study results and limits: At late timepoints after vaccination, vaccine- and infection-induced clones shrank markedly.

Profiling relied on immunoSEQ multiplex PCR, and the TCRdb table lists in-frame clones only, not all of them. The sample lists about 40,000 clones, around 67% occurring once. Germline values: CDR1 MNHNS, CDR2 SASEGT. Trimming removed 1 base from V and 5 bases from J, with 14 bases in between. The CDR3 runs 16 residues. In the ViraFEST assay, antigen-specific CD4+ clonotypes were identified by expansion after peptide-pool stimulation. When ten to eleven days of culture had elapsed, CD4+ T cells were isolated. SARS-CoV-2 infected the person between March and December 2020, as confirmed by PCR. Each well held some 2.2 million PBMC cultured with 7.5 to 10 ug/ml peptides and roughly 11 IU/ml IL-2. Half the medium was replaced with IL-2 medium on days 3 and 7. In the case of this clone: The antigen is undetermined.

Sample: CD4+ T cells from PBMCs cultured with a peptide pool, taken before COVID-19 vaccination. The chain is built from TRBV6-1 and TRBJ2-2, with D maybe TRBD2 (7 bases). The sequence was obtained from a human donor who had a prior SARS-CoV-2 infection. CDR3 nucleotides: TGTGCCAGCAGTGAAGGGGAGGGGGAGTATACCGGGGAGCTGTTTTTT. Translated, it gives CASSEGEGEYTGELFF.